This T cell receptor beta chain was profiled in a study of T cells after yellow fever vaccination. Per the germline V gene, CDR1 is ENHRY and CDR2 is SYGVKD. V lost 1 base and J lost 1, with 9 bases in between. The CDR3 consists of 15 residues. This clonotype was detected a few times. Template switching by 5'RACE produced TCR cDNA, adding a universal primer site and UMIs. TCRdb re-derived calls from the 5' RACE reads in MiXCR, one entry per CDR3 protein. The sample consists of some 350,000 distinct CDR3 sequences, 8.5% to 9% of them appearing once. The sample in question was PBMCs, obtained on the day of the first yellow fever vaccination. The V call is TRBV10-3, the J call TRBJ2-3; no reliable D call. This clonotype was obtained from a man younger than 35 who received the YFV17D yellow fever vaccine. The CDR3, as DNA: TGTGCCATCAGTGAGTTCCGGAGCCGCACAGATACGCAGTATTTT. Its translation is CAISEFRSRTDTQYF.